The clone carrying this T cell receptor beta chain has more than one count but fewer than ten. One junction end does not reproduce the germline sequence, and a read error may be involved. The data belong to a study of T cell changes during pregnancy in multiple sclerosis. The method was immunoSEQ multiplex PCR; TCRdb's version includes in-frame clones alone and lacks a portion of them. The sample lists about 44,000 clones, 96% occurring once. The CDR3 loop spans 14 amino acids. CDR1 SGHVS and CDR2 FQNEAQ come from the germline V gene. Sequenced material: peripheral blood, taken in the second trimester of pregnancy. The chain recombines TRBV7-8 with TRBJ1-5; tentative D call: TRBD1 (6 bases). The TCR originated in a female donor with multiple sclerosis, enrolled in a pregnancy study. CDR3 in amino acids: CASSLRDTNPPQHF. In DNA, the CDR3 is TGTGCCAGCAGCCTCCGGGACACTAATCCGCCCCAGCATTTT.